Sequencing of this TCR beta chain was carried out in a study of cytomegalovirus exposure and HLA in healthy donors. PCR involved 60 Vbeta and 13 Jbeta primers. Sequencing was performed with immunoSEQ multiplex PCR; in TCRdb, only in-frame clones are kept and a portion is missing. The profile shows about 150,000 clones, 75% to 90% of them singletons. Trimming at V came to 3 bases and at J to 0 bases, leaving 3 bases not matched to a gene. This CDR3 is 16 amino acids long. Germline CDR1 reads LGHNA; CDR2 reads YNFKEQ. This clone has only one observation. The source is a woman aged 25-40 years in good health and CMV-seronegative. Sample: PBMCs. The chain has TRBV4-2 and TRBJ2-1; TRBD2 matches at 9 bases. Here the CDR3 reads CASSQPSGVSYNEQFF. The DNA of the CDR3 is TGTGCCAGCAGCCAGCCTAGCGGGGTCTCCTACAATGAGCAGTTCTTC.